These T cell receptor beta chains were read from a single sample in a study of CD8+ T cells in alopecia areata. Method: immunoSEQ multiplex PCR; TCRdb's copy keeps in-frame clones and lacks some. The sample gives approximately 180,000 clones, 63% of which show up once; 1.5% to 2% is in the top ten. Here the sequenced sample was CD4+ T cells sorted from blood, taken at week 0. The receptors were gathered from a human donor with alopecia areata. Both conserved end residues are part of each CDR3. A D gene is named only where the DNA matches it firmly. A clone size is listed for some rows: how often the clone was seen (once, few, many), or a class if it is expanded.

j_call clone_size d_call v_call cdr3_nt cdr3_aa
TRBJ2-7 - TRBD2 TRBV29-1 TGCAGCGTCACGCGGGGGTACGAGCAGTACTTC CSVTRGYEQYF
TRBJ1-1 - TRBD1 TRBV4-1 TGCGCCAGCAGCCAACCTTCGACAGGGGGGAACACTGAAGCTTTCTTT CASSQPSTGGNTEAFF
TRBJ1-4 few TRBD1 TRBV7-9 TGTGCCACCTCGACATACAGGGGGCGAGAAAAACTGTTTTTT CATSTYRGREKLFF
TRBJ2-5 - - TRBV20-1 TGCAGTGCTGCCCAAGAGACCCAGTACTTC CSAAQETQYF
TRBJ2-7 - - TRBV20-1 TGCAGTGCTAGAGAATCCAGCGGGCAGTACTTC CSARESSGQYF
TRBJ1-1 few TRBD1 TRBV29-1 TGCAGCGGGACACAGGGGACGGCTGAAGCTTTCTTT CSGTQGTAEAFF
TRBJ1-1 - - TRBV30 TGTGCCTGGATAGGCCTGAACACTGAAGCTTTCTTT CAWIGLNTEAFF
TRBJ1-1 - - TRBV29-1 TGCAGCGTTGAACCCTTCGGGGCGCCCACTGAAGCTTTCTTT CSVEPFGAPTEAFF
TRBJ1-1 - - TRBV5-6 TGTGCCAGCAGCTTGGGCGGAACCACTTCGAACACTGAAGCTTTCTTT CASSLGGTTSNTEAFF
TRBJ2-3 - - TRBV29-1 TGCAGCGTTGATGCAGGGGAGGGAACAGATACGCAGTATTTT CSVDAGEGTDTQYF
TRBJ2-2 - - TRBV11-3 TGTGCCAGCAGCTTAGTGCCGTTAAGCGGGGAGCTGTTTTTT CASSLVPLSGELFF
TRBJ2-4 - - TRBV15 TGTGCCACCAGCAGAGAGGGCCAGGGAGAAAACATTCAGTACTTC CATSREGQGENIQYF
TRBJ2-7 - - TRBV7-2 TGTGCCAGCAGCGTTACCGGGGGGCCTACCTACGAGCAGTACTTC CASSVTGGPTYEQYF
TRBJ2-1 few TRBD2 TRBV29-1 TGCAGCGTTGAGGTAGCGGGGGCCGGAGGAGAGGAGCAGTTCTTC CSVEVAGAGGEEQFF
TRBJ1-2 few - TRBV7-2 TGTGCCAGCAGCAAGATAAAGGTTGGCTACACCTTC CASSKIKVGYTF
TRBJ1-2 few - TRBV7-6 TGTGCCAGCAGCTACAACGATCGGGCTGGCTACACCTTC CASSYNDRAGYTF
TRBJ1-5 - - TRBV28 TGTGCCAGCAGTTCTGTACAGCCCCAGCATTTT CASSSVQPQHF
TRBJ2-6 - - TRBV18 TGTGCCAGCTCACTAACAGCAATCTCTGGGGCCAACGTCCTGACTTTC CASSLTAISGANVLTF
TRBJ1-4 many - TRBV6-5 TGTGCCAGCAGTTACTCTGGGTCTTCAGGGAAACTGTTTTTT CASSYSGSSGKLFF
TRBJ2-7 - - TRBV9 TGTGCCAGCAGCCCCCGGGACCCTACGGGCGAGCAGTACTTC CASSPRDPTGEQYF
TRBJ1-2 few TRBD1 TRBV6-1 TGTGCCAGCAGTCGGGACAGCCTATCTGGCTACACCTTC CASSRDSLSGYTF
TRBJ2-7 few - TRBV5-1 TGCGCCAGCGCCCCTGGGGTCACTATCTCCTACGAGCAGTACTTC CASAPGVTISYEQYF
TRBJ1-2 - TRBD1 TRBV29-1 TGCAGCGTCGCGAAAGGGGACAGCGGAAACTATGGCTACACCTTC CSVAKGDSGNYGYTF
TRBJ1-1 - - TRBV6-1 TGTGCCGCGTCCCCCTCGGTAACCTTGAACACTGAAGCTTTCTTT CAASPSVTLNTEAFF
TRBJ1-6 - - TRBV7-3 TGTGCCAGCAGCTTAACTTCGGTTTCCCCCCTCCACTTT CASSLTSVSPLHF
TRBJ1-2 - - TRBV29-1 TGCAGCGTTAGCGGGATCTTCGGCTACACCTTC CSVSGIFGYTF
TRBJ2-4 - - TRBV5-6 TGTGCCAGCAGCTCCGGACAAACCTTAGCCAAAAACATTCAGTACTTC CASSSGQTLAKNIQYF
TRBJ2-3 many - TRBV4-3 TGCGCCAGCAGCCAAGCCTCAGGGGGGGCACACACAGATACGCAGTATTTT CASSQASGGAHTDTQYF
TRBJ1-1 - - TRBV29-1 TGCAGCGTTGGGACGAACACTGAAGCTTTCTTT CSVGTNTEAFF
TRBJ2-5 - - TRBV30 TGTGCCTGGAGTGTATTGTTGGGGTACCAAGAGACCCAGTACTTC CAWSVLLGYQETQYF
TRBJ2-1 - TRBD2 TRBV4-3 TGCGCCAGCAGCCTCCGTAAGGGGCGGGGGGACAATGAGCAGTTCTTC CASSLRKGRGDNEQFF
TRBJ1-2 - - TRBV30 TGTGCCTGGAGTCCAGGGTTGGACTATGGCTACACCTTC CAWSPGLDYGYTF
TRBJ2-5 - - TRBV29-1 TGCAGCGTTGAAGATCTCACAGGCGGGGAGACCCAGTACTTC CSVEDLTGGETQYF
TRBJ1-5 - - TRBV5-1 TGCGCCAGCAGCTTGGACGGGGGCAGGGGTCAGCCCCAGCATTTT CASSLDGGRGQPQHF
TRBJ2-7 - - TRBV30 TGTGCCTGGAGTAGGGGTATTGGCGGAACCTTTGGGCAGTACTTC CAWSRGIGGTFGQYF
TRBJ1-3 - - TRBV10-3 TGTGCCATCAGTGCAGGGGCGGGAAACACCATATATTTT CAISAGAGNTIYF
TRBJ2-2 few TRBD2 TRBV7-3 TGTGCCAGCAGCTTAACGGGACTAGCTCCCGGGGAGCTGTTTTTT CASSLTGLAPGELFF
TRBJ1-6 few - TRBV9 TGTGCCAGCAGCGTAGAACAGGTTGGGTCACCCCTCCACTTT CASSVEQVGSPLHF
TRBJ2-3 - - TRBV4-3 TGCGCCAGCAGCCAAGATTGGCTAGGGAAGGCCGTGGATACGCAGTATTTT CASSQDWLGKAVDTQYF
TRBJ1-1 - - TRBV29-1 TGCAGCGTTGTCGAGGGGAACACTGAAGCTTTCTTT CSVVEGNTEAFF
TRBJ2-1 - - TRBV5-1 TGCGCCAGCAGCTTGGCAAGTGAGCAGTTCTTC CASSLASEQFF
TRBJ2-1 - - TRBV30 TGTGCCTGGAGTGCCCCCGAGGGGGCCTACAATGAGCAGTTCTTC CAWSAPEGAYNEQFF
TRBJ1-5 - TRBD1 TRBV25-1 TGTGCCAGCAGCCCAGGGGGCGCGGGCAATCAGCCCCAGCATTTT CASSPGGAGNQPQHF
TRBJ1-2 - TRBD1 TRBV7-8 TGTGCCAGCAGTACAGAGCCGGCGACAGGGCCCTCAGATGGCTACACCTTC CASSTEPATGPSDGYTF
TRBJ1-1 - - TRBV29-1 TGCAGCGTCCTAGTCCCCTTGAACACTGAAGCTTTCTTT CSVLVPLNTEAFF
TRBJ2-1 - - TRBV14 TGTGCCAGCAGCCAAACTGGACAGCCTTACAATGAGCAGTTCTTC CASSQTGQPYNEQFF
TRBJ1-2 - - TRBV6-5 TGTGCCAGCAGTTTCCAGGGAGCGAACTATGGCTACACCTTC CASSFQGANYGYTF
TRBJ2-7 - - TRBV7-2 TGTGCCAGCAGCTTTGCTGACTACGAGCAGTACTTC CASSFADYEQYF